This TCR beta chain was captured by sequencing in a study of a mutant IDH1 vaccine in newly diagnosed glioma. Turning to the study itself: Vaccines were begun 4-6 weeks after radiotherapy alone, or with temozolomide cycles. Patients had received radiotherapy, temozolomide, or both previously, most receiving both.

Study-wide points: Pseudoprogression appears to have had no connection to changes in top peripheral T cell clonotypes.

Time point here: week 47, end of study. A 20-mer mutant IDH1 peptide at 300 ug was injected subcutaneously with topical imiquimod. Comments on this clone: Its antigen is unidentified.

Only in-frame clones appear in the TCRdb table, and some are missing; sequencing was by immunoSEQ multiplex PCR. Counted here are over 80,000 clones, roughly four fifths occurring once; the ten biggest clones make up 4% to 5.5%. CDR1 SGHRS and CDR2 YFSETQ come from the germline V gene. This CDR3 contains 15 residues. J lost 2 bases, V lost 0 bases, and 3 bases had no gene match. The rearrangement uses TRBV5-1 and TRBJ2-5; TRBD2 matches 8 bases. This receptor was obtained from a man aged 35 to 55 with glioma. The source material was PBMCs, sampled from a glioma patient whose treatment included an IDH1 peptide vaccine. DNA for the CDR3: TGCGCCAGCAGCTTGGGACTAGCGCCTCAAGAGACCCAGTACTTC. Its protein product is CASSLGLAPQETQYF.